This record covers a single TCR beta chain. Antigen: not known. This entry comes from a study of T-cell memory formation after mild COVID-19. For the study at large: Each donor largely had its own TCR clusters. General study results and limits: Among CD4+ contracting clones, most were CM and EM, and CD8+ ones EMRA. Clones that shrank (day 15 to 85) were balanced CD4/CD8, whereas later expanders leaned CD4+.

The 5'RACE method, run with constant-segment primers, produced TCR alpha and TCR beta cDNA libraries (carrying sample barcodes and UMIs). TCRdb reprocessed the 5' RACE reads with MiXCR, giving one entry per CDR3 protein. This sample has 150,000 to 200,000 distinct CDR3 sequences, with roughly 15% found just once. With V trimmed by 4 bases and J by 3 bases, 6 bases remained unmatched. Germline V gives CDR1 SGHRS, CDR2 YFSETQ. The CDR3 has 14 residues. The sequenced sample was PBMCs or a T cell subset sorted from them (not recorded which). The chain carries TRBV5-1 and TRBJ1-1; 7 bases agree with TRBD1. The receptor was derived from an adult woman who had mild COVID-19 (a few samples of this study predate the infection). Cell type and time point are not known. The CDR3, as DNA: TGCGCCAGCAGCGCCCGGACAGGAGACACTGAAGCTTTCTTT. It yields the protein CASSARTGDTEAFF.